Following are 26 T cell receptor beta chains from one sample sequenced in a study of T cell repertoires in cytomegalovirus infection. From the reads, TCRdb called clonotypes with MiXCR, one entry per CDR3 protein. The repertoire consists of about 230,000 distinct CDR3 sequences, with 22% occurring once and the leading ten covering about 20%. The sequencing sample was made of CD8+ T cells from PBMCs. The receptors derive from a human donor in good health (CMV status not recorded). Some clones in this sample may be carry-over from other donors' samples.

The chain combines TRBV20-1 with TRBJ2-7, with 8 positions matching TRBD1. CDR1 is DFQATT and CDR2 is SNEGSKA in the germline V gene (reference sequence). This CDR3 spans 15 amino acids. V was pared by 0 bases and J by 2 bases, with 6 bases of the junction left unmatched. The CDR3 sequence is CSARDPGQGAYEQYF. Written as DNA, the CDR3 is TGCAGTGCTAGAGATCCCGGACAGGGCGCCTACGAGCAGTACTTC.

This CDR3 reads CASINLASGGRHGYTF. Written as DNA, the CDR3 is TGTGCCAGCATCAATCTGGCGTCGGGGGGAAGGCATGGCTACACCTTC. This chain links TRBV5-4 with TRBJ1-2, with D maybe TRBD1 (5 bases). V lost 6 bases, J lost 6 bases, and 24 bases lay in between. Germline V gene sequence: CDR1 SGHNT, CDR2 YYREEE (reference sequence). The length of the CDR3 is 16 residues.

This clonotype has ten or more counts. This chain joins TRBV28 and TRBJ1-6; 7 bases match TRBD1. CDR3 length equals 14 residues. The trim removed 4 bases at V and 5 bases at J, leaving 2 bases unmatched. Germline V lookup: CDR1 MDHEN, CDR2 SYDVKM. The CDR3 loop reads CASSWDRDNSPLHF. CDR3 DNA: TGTGCCAGCAGTTGGGACAGAGATAATTCACCCCTCCACTTT.

The chain carries TRBV12-3 or TRBV12-4 and TRBJ2-3; 7 bases are a match to TRBD2. J gave up 1 base and V 7 bases, and 8 bases lay outside the gene matches. This CDR3 comprises 15 residues. The CDR3 loop is CASKEAGWGTDTQYF. The CDR3 region has the DNA TGTGCCAGCAAGGAAGCGGGGTGGGGCACAGATACGCAGTATTTT.

This clonotype was picked up many times. The rearrangement uses TRBV7-2 and TRBJ1-2; D gene uncertain. V shed 5 bases and J shed 5 bases, with 18 bases lying between them. Germline CDR1 reads SGHTA; CDR2 reads FQGNSA. The CDR3 spans 15 residues. CDR3 residues: CASSLIPWDLYGYTF. In DNA form, the CDR3 reads TGTGCCAGCAGCCTCATACCCTGGGATTTGTATGGCTACACCTTC.

This clonotype was picked up many times. The chain carries TRBV6-1 and TRBJ2-7, with D unresolved. Germline V CDR1 and CDR2: MNHNS, SASEGT. The ends were cut back, 0 bases at V and 6 bases at J, with 12 bases in the middle. The CDR3 runs 14 residues. In DNA, the CDR3 is TGTGCCAGCAGTGAAGCTGACGGAGCCAGCGAGCAGTACTTC. This codes for CASSEADGASEQYF.

This clonotype was counted a few times. The rearrangement joins TRBV27 to TRBJ2-3; TRBD2 aligns across 9 bases. The germline gives CDR1 MNHEY, CDR2 SMNVEV (reference sequence). This CDR3 region has 16 residues. The V segment lost 6 bases and the J segment 1 base; nucleotides outside the gene matches: 8. The CDR3, as DNA: TGTGCCAGCAGAACCTTGGCTAGCGGGGGCACAGATACGCAGTATTTT. Translation gives CASRTLASGGTDTQYF.

In this sample, this clonotype turned up a few times. CDR3: CASRPGHFTEAFF. In DNA form, the CDR3 reads TGTGCCAGCAGACCGGGACATTTCACTGAAGCTTTCTTT. This chain links TRBV12-3 or TRBV12-4 with TRBJ1-1; a possible D gene is TRBD1 (6 bases). There are 13 residues in the CDR3. Trimming took off 6 bases at V and 4 bases at J, with 12 bases between the two ends.

A few counts support this clonotype. This chain joins TRBV29-1 and TRBJ1-2, with D unclear. The CDR3 has 13 residues. Germline V gene data show CDR1 as SQVTM and CDR2 as ANQGSEA. V lost 8 bases and J lost 8, with 21 bases in between. CDR3 protein: CSSLGPEGYGYTF. CDR3 nucleotides: TGCAGCTCACTAGGTCCGGAGGGTTACGGCTACACCTTC. Combining the CDR3 with reference TRBV29-1 and TRBJ1-2 gives the whole variable domain SAVISQKPSRDICQRGTSLTIQCQVDSQVTMMFWYRQQPGQSLTLIATANQGSEATYESGFVIDKFPISRPNLTFSTLTVSNMSPEDSSIYLCSSLGPEGYGYTFGSGTRLTVV.

This clonotype was detected only a few times. This sequence joins TRBV20-1 and TRBJ1-4; unclear D gene. The germline V gene encodes CDR1 DFQATT and CDR2 SNEGSKA (reference sequence). The CDR3 sequence is 16 residues long. The V end was cut by 5 bases, the J end by 3 bases, with 19 bases between. CDR3 sequence reads: CSARPSRSPANEKLFF. In DNA form, the CDR3 reads TGCAGTGCTCGACCCTCTCGATCGCCGGCTAATGAAAAACTGTTTTTT.

This clonotype was detected ten times or more. The CDR3 bases are TGTGCCAGCAGTTTTCCCCGACAGGGGTTCAATGAGCAGTTCTTC. As protein: CASSFPRQGFNEQFF. The chain employs TRBV28 and TRBJ2-1; 8 bases align to TRBD1. The V segment lost 3 bases and the J segment 6 bases; nucleotides outside the gene matches: 7. The CDR3 extends over 15 amino acids. The germline gives CDR1 MDHEN, CDR2 SYDVKM. Combining the CDR3 with reference TRBV28 and TRBJ2-1 gives the whole variable domain DVKVTQSSRYLVKRTGEKVFLECVQDMDHENMFWYRQDPGLGLRLIYFSYDVKMKEKGDIPEGYSVSREKKERFSLILESASTNQTSMYLCASSFPRQGFNEQFFGPGTRLTVL.

The chain couples TRBV19 to TRBJ1-1, with 10 bases lining up with TRBD1. CDR3 size: 13 residues. Germline trimming cut 6 bases from V and 8 bases from J; bases unmatched to any gene: 6. CDR1 and CDR2 from the germline V gene are LNHDA and SQIVND (reference sequence). The CDR3 region has the DNA TGTGCCAGTAGGACAGGGGGCAGGAGGGAAGCTTTCTTT. Its protein product is CASRTGGRREAFF.

This clonotype has a handful of counts. The chain couples TRBV7-8 to TRBJ2-7, with D perhaps matching TRBD1 (6 bases). V was clipped by 2 bases and J by 2 bases, with 7 bases between them. From germline, CDR1 is SGHVS and CDR2 FQNEAQ. This CDR3 has 13 residues. This CDR3 is CASSLQGTYEQYF. In nucleotides, the CDR3 is TGTGCCAGCAGCTTACAGGGGACCTACGAGCAGTACTTC.

This sequence joins TRBV29-1 and TRBJ2-7; 9 nucleotides match TRBD1. Germline assignment: CDR1 SQVTM and CDR2 ANQGSEA. V was pared by 4 bases and J by 2 bases, with 6 bases of the junction left unmatched. The CDR3 is 14 amino acids. The CDR3 sequence is CSVGEGQGPYEQYF. In DNA form, the CDR3 reads TGCAGCGTTGGAGAGGGACAGGGACCCTACGAGCAGTACTTC.

V is TRBV12-3 or TRBV12-4 and J is TRBJ1-1; unclear D gene. CDR3 size: 13 residues. Trimming took 5 bases from V and 5 from J, leaving 12 bases between them. The CDR3 DNA reads as TGTGCCAGCAGTCACACCGTGGGGACTGAAGCTTTCTTT. This sequence encodes CASSHTVGTEAFF.

The V gene is TRBV20-1, the J gene TRBJ1-4; D call uncertain. CDR1 is DFQATT, CDR2 SNEGSKA, per germline (reference sequence). The CDR3 has 13 amino acids. Trimming removed 0 bases at V and 0 bases at J, with 2 bases between. This chain's CDR3 is CSARDPTNEKLFF. The CDR3, as DNA: TGCAGTGCTAGAGACCCAACTAATGAAAAACTGTTTTTT.

This clonotype was observed a handful of times. This sequence joins TRBV7-9 and TRBJ1-2; D is undetermined. Germline assignment: CDR1 SEHNR and CDR2 FQNEAQ (reference sequence). Trimming took off 2 bases at V and 3 bases at J, with 7 bases between the two ends. The CDR3 length is 13 residues. The CDR3 is CASSLITDYGYTF. The DNA for the CDR3 is TGTGCCAGCAGCTTAATAACAGACTATGGCTACACCTTC.

The table lists this clonotype with a few counts. This rearrangement joins TRBV7-6 to TRBJ2-1; the D gene is possibly TRBD2 (6 bases). CDR3 length: 14 amino acids. Germline CDR1 SGHVS, CDR2 FNYEAQ. Trimming took off 1 base at V and 8 bases at J, with 12 bases between the two ends. The CDR3 region is CASSLGGTSDEQFF. CDR3 coding DNA: TGTGCCAGCAGCTTAGGGGGGACTTCCGATGAGCAGTTCTTC.

This chain joins TRBV6-4 and TRBJ2-7; D is unclear. Trimming left V 7 bases short and J 1 base short, with 8 bases between. This CDR3 spans 12 amino acids. The germline V gene encodes CDR1 MRHNA and CDR2 SNTAGT. The CDR3 loop reads CASTQKSYEQYV. CDR3 nucleotide sequence: TGTGCCAGCACCCAAAAGTCCTACGAGCAGTACGTC.

The chain employs TRBV7-6 and TRBJ2-7, with D possibly being TRBD1 or TRBD2 (6 bases each). V lost 2 bases and J lost 0, with 8 bases in between. The germline CDR1 and CDR2 sequences are SGHVS and FNYEAQ. The CDR3 contains 14 residues. The CDR3 coding sequence is TGTGCCAGCAGCTTACCGGGGGCCTCCTACGAGCAGTACTTC. It codes for CASSLPGASYEQYF.

This clonotype was seen ten or more times. The chain has TRBV7-8 and TRBJ2-3; TRBD2 matches 10 bases. The CDR3 covers 15 residues. V shed 5 bases and J 5 bases; nucleotides not matched to a gene: 7. Germline CDR1 reads SGHVS; CDR2 reads FQNEAQ. CDR3 loop: CASSHGTSVGDTQYF. CDR3 in DNA: TGTGCCAGCAGCCATGGGACTAGCGTCGGAGATACGCAGTATTTT. Drawing the rest from reference TRBV7-8 and TRBJ2-3, the complete variable domain is GAGVSQSPRYKVAKRGQDVALRCDPISGHVSLFWYQQALGQGPEFLTYFQNEAQLDKSGLPSDRFFAERPEGSVSTLKIQRTQQEDSAVYLCASSHGTSVGDTQYFGPGTRLTVL.

This sequence joins TRBV28 and TRBJ1-1; weak D call: TRBD1 (5 bases). CDR1 MDHEN and CDR2 SYDVKM come from the germline V gene. The CDR3 sequence is 15 residues long. V lost 5 bases and J 6 bases, leaving 19 bases between the germline ends. The CDR3 sequence is CASSPPGLTGAEAFF. CDR3 sequence (DNA): TGTGCCAGCAGTCCCCCGGGACTTACAGGCGCTGAAGCTTTCTTT. Using reference TRBV28 and TRBJ1-1 for the parts outside the CDR3, the full variable domain is DVKVTQSSRYLVKRTGEKVFLECVQDMDHENMFWYRQDPGLGLRLIYFSYDVKMKEKGDIPEGYSVSREKKERFSLILESASTNQTSMYLCASSPPGLTGAEAFFGQGTRLTVV.

This clonotype was detected many times. The chain links TRBV2 to TRBJ1-4; tentative D call: TRBD1 (6 bases). Per the germline V gene, CDR1 is SNHLY and CDR2 is FYNNEI. CDR3 length: 13 amino acids. V lost 4 bases and J lost 6, with 9 bases in between. This chain's CDR3 is CASSGDNDEKLFF. The DNA for the CDR3 is TGTGCCAGCAGTGGGGACAATGATGAAAAACTGTTTTTT. The whole variable domain, remainder taken from reference TRBV2 and TRBJ1-4, is EPEVTQTPSHQVTQMGQEVILRCVPISNHLYFYWYRQILGQKVEFLVSFYNNEISEKSEIFDDQFSVERPDGSNFTLKIRSTKLEDSAMYFCASSGDNDEKLFFGSGTQLSVL.

As to this clonotype: A much larger clone is a single base away; this may be a read error. The CDR3 DNA sequence: TGTGGCAGCAGTGATGGCTCCCGGACAGGGAATCGGGGAAATCAGCCCCAGCATTTT. It is translated as CGSSDGSRTGNRGNQPQHF. The rearrangement uses TRBV28 and TRBJ1-5, with 8 nucleotides matching TRBD1. The CDR3 is 19 residues long. Germline V gives CDR1 MDHEN, CDR2 SYDVKM.

This clonotype turned up a few times. This CDR3 is CASSDGPETHGYTF. CDR3 DNA: TGTGCCAGCAGCGACGGACCCGAGACCCATGGCTACACCTTC. The chain recombines TRBV7-9 with TRBJ1-2; no definite D call. Trimming stripped 5 bases from V and 6 bases from J, with 16 bases between. The CDR3 length is 14 residues. From germline, CDR1 is SEHNR and CDR2 FQNEAQ (reference sequence).

The chain links TRBV12-3 or TRBV12-4 to TRBJ2-1; possible D gene TRBD1, 5 bases. The CDR3 is 12 amino acids. Between the trimmed V and J ends, which lost 10 bases and 4 bases, there was a span of 11 bases. DNA of the CDR3: TGTGCCACAGGGAAGGGGTACAATGAGCAGTTCTTC. This codes for CATGKGYNEQFF.